This note documents a single TCR beta chain sequence. The data were taken from a study of blood T cell repertoires in COVID-19. CDR1 is LGHDT and CDR2 is YNNKEL in the germline V gene (reference sequence). V was trimmed by 4 bases and J by 7 bases, leaving 20 bases between them. The CDR3 runs to 15 residues. Original methodology: Amplifying reference gene primers gave estimates of nucleated cell counts. TCRdb's table, derived via immunoSEQ multiplex PCR, lists solely in-frame clones and lacks some. The DNA was the basis for D and trimming; V, J and clone size are from that table. The table lists just under 90,000 clones, 90% of them singletons.

The sequence derives from a man aged 55-75 years with acute or convalescent COVID-19. The chain links TRBV3-1 (or the pseudogene TRBV3-2) to TRBJ2-7, with D tentatively TRBD2 (7 bases). Material for sequencing was peripheral blood. The CDR3 region has the DNA TGTGCCAGCAGCCCCGGCGAACAGGGCGGGAGTGAGCAGTACTTC. Its protein product is CASSPGEQGGSEQYF.